This T cell receptor (beta chain) was identified in a study of PD-1 blockade in classical Hodgkin lymphoma. After autologous stem cell transplantation all patients relapsed, and prior brentuximab vedotin exposure differed between cohorts. As for this clone: Its antigen is still unknown.

V lost 0 bases to trimming and J lost 4 bases, with 20 bases between them. The V gene's germline CDR1 is SGDLS and CDR2 YYNGEE. This CDR3 spans 17 amino acids. Study results and caveats: Baseline diversity in complete responders resembled that of newly diagnosed patients.

The table came from immunoSEQ multiplex PCR; TCRdb's copy has only in-frame clones and leaves some out. The sample shows 70,000 to 80,000 clones, about 92% of them seen only once. This specimen consisted of peripheral blood mononuclear cells (PBMCs), obtained at baseline. The TCR comes from a human donor with classical Hodgkin lymphoma. The V and J genes are TRBV9 and TRBJ2-7, with D possibly TRBD1 on 6 matching bases. The CDR3 here is CASSVAPSSGTSYEQYF. The CDR3 nucleotides read TGTGCCAGCAGCGTAGCCCCCTCGTCGGGGACAAGTTACGAGCAGTACTTC.